The rows below give T cell receptor beta chains drawn from one sample of a study of cytomegalovirus exposure and HLA in healthy donors. The method was immunoSEQ multiplex PCR; TCRdb's version includes in-frame clones alone and lacks a portion of them. Of 90,000 or so clones listed, 80% to 90% are singletons. Input material: PBMCs. The receptors shown here come from a man younger than 45 in good health and CMV-seropositive. CDR3s include the opening cysteine and the closing phenylalanine or tryptophan. A D gene is named only where the DNA matches it firmly. Expanded clones get a size class; other rows say once, few or many, or leave the size out.

size,V,J,D,length,DNA,CDR3
NA,TRBV2,TRBJ2-5,NA,14,TGTGCCAGCAGAGCCTCCCTAGGTGGCGAGACCCAGTACTTC,CASRASLGGETQYF
NA,TRBV7-9,TRBJ2-2,TRBD1,14,TGTGCCAGCAGCCACAGGGGTCCCACCGGGGAGCTGTTTTTT,CASSHRGPTGELFF
NA,TRBV5-6,TRBJ1-1,TRBD1,17,TGTGCCAGCAGCGCGCGACAGACAGGGTGGGTGAACACTGAAGCTTTCTTT,CASSARQTGWVNTEAFF
NA,TRBV11-2,TRBJ1-1,NA,15,TGTGCCAGCATACCCCTAGGTGGTATGAACACTGAAGCTTTCTTT,CASIPLGGMNTEAFF
NA,TRBV7-2,TRBJ2-5,NA,14,TGTGCCAGTAGCTTAGTGCGCGGTGAGGGGACCCAGTACTTC,CASSLVRGEGTQYF
NA,TRBV10-3,TRBJ1-3,TRBD1,16,TGTGCCATCAGTGTCCAGGACAGGGGTTCCGGAGGCACCATATATTTT,CAISVQDRGSGGTIYF
NA,TRBV11-3,TRBJ2-1,TRBD2,17,TGTGCCAGCAGCTTAGATCCAGCGGGAGGGGTATACAATGAGCAGTTCTTC,CASSLDPAGGVYNEQFF
once,TRBV2,TRBJ2-5,TRBD1,14,TGTGCCAGCGGGGCGAGGACAGGTCCAGAGACCCAGTACTTC,CASGARTGPETQYF
NA,TRBV6-1,TRBJ2-7,NA,12,TGTGCCAGCACCGAGCGAGCCTACGAGCAGTACTTC,CASTERAYEQYF
NA,TRBV15,TRBJ1-5,NA,13,TGTGCCACCAGCAGGGAGAGCAATCAGCCCCAGCATTTT,CATSRESNQPQHF
NA,TRBV18,TRBJ2-2,TRBD2,15,TGTGCCAGCTCACCACTAGCGGGACCAACCGGGGAGCTGTTTTTT,CASSPLAGPTGELFF
NA,TRBV18,TRBJ2-1,TRBD2,17,TGTGCCAGCTCGGGACTAGCGGGGGGTTTCTCCTACAATGAGCAGTTCTTC,CASSGLAGGFSYNEQFF
NA,TRBV9,TRBJ2-1,NA,16,TGTGCCAGCAGCGGCGGGACTCCGAGCTCCTACAATGAGCAGTTCTTC,CASSGGTPSSYNEQFF
NA,TRBV7-9,TRBJ2-3,TRBD2,14,TGTGCCAGCAGCTTAGCGGGGGGGACAGATACGCAGTATTTT,CASSLAGGTDTQYF
NA,TRBV6-6,TRBJ1-2,TRBD1,14,TGTGCCAGCAGACGACTACAGGGGAACTATGGCTACACCTTC,CASRRLQGNYGYTF
NA,TRBV7-9,TRBJ2-7,TRBD1,16,TGTACCAGCAGCTTAGGGGGATTTGGGACAGGCTACGAGCAGTACTTC,CTSSLGGFGTGYEQYF
NA,TRBV5-4,TRBJ2-7,NA,16,TGTGCCAGCAGCACCCAGTTACAGAAGAGCTCCTACGAGCAGTACTTC,CASSTQLQKSSYEQYF
NA,TRBV5-1,TRBJ1-1,NA,16,TGCGCCAGCAGCTTGGGCCTCCTACCGGGTAACACTGAAGCTTTCTTT,CASSLGLLPGNTEAFF
NA,TRBV6-1,TRBJ1-2,TRBD1,14,TGTGCCAGCAGCTCCGGGACAGGGGGATATGGCTACACCTTC,CASSSGTGGYGYTF
NA,TRBV30,TRBJ2-7,NA,12,TGTGCCTGGGGCGACAGGTGGGACGAGCAGTACTTC,CAWGDRWDEQYF
NA,TRBV14,TRBJ2-3,NA,17,TGTGCCAGCAGCAAACGAGGAGGTGTACGGTACACAGATACGCAGTATTTT,CASSKRGGVRYTDTQYF
NA,TRBV10-3,TRBJ1-1,NA,12,TGTGCCATCAGTGACAGGAACACTGAAGCTTTCTTT,CAISDRNTEAFF
NA,TRBV6-8,TRBJ1-5,NA,13,TGTGCCAGCAAGCGGGAACTCAATCAGCCCCAGCATTTT,CASKRELNQPQHF
NA,TRBV7-9,TRBJ2-3,NA,14,TGTGCCAGCAGCCCTGTGGACAGAGCAGATACGCAGTATTTT,CASSPVDRADTQYF